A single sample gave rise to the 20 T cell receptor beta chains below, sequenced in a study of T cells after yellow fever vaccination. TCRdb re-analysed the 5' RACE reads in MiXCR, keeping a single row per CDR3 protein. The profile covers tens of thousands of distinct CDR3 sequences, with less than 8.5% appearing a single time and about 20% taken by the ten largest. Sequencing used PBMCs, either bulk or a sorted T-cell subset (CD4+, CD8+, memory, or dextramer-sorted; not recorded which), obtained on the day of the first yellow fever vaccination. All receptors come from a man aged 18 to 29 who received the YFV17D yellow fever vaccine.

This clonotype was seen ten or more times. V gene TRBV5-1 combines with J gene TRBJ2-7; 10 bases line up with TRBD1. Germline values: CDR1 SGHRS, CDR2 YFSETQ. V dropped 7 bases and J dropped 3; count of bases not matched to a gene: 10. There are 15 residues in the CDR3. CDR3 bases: TGCGCCAGCTCCTTAGGGACAGGGGCTATCTACGAGCAGTACTTC. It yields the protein CASSLGTGAIYEQYF.

CDR3 region: CASSPGLANTGELFF. The CDR3 coding sequence is TGTGCCAGCTCGCCGGGACTAGCGAACACCGGGGAGCTGTTTTTT. The chain uses TRBV6-1 and TRBJ2-2; TRBD2 aligns across 8 bases. Per the germline V gene, CDR1 is MNHNS and CDR2 is SASEGT. V was clipped by 8 bases and J by 0 bases; unmatched bases: 5. The CDR3 runs to 15 residues.

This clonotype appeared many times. CDR3 in amino acids: CASSQDLRGPTEAFF. The CDR3, as DNA: TGCGCCAGCAGCCAAGATCTCAGGGGACCCACTGAAGCTTTCTTT. The chain combines TRBV4-3 with TRBJ1-1; a possible D gene is TRBD1 (6 bases). The CDR3 is made up of 15 amino acids. Germline CDR1 LGHNA, CDR2 YSLEER. The V gene lost 0 bases and the J gene lost 4 bases, with 12 bases spanning the gap.

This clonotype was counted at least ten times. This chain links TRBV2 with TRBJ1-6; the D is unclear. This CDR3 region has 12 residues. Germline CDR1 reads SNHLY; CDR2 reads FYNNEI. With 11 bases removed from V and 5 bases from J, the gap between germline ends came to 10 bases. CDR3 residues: CAGQTDNSPLHF. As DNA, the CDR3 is TGTGCCGGTCAGACGGATAATTCACCCCTCCACTTT.

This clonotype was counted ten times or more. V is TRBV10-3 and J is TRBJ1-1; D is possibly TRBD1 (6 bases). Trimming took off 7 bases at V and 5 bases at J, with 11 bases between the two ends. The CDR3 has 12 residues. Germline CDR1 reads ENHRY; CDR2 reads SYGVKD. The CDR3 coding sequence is TGTGCCATCATTGGGCAGGGGACTGAAGCTTTCTTT. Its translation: CAIIGQGTEAFF.

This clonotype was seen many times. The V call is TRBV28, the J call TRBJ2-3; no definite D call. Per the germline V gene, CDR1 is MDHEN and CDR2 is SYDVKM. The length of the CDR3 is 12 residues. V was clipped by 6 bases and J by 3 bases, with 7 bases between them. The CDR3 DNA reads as TGTGCCAGCAGATCCGTGACAGATACGCAGTATTTT. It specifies CASRSVTDTQYF.

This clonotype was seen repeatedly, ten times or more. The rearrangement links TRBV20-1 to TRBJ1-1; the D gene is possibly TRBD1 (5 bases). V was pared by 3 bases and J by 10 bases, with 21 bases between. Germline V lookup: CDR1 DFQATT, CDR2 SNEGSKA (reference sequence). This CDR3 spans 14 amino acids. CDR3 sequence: CSARGGEGSLVAFF. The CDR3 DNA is TGCAGTGCTAGGGGGGGTGAGGGCTCCCTAGTAGCTTTCTTT.

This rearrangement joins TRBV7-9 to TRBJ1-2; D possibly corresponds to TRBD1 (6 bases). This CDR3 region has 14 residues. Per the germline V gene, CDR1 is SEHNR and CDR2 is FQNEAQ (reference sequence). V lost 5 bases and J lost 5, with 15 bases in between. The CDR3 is CASSLTGPPYGYTF. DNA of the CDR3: TGTGCCAGCAGCCTCACAGGGCCCCCTTATGGCTACACCTTC. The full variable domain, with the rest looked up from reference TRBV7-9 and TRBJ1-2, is DTGVSQNPRHKITKRGQNVTFRCDPISEHNRLYWYRQTLGQGPEFLTYFQNEAQLEKSRLLSDRFSAERPKGSFSTLEIQRTEQGDSAMYLCASSLTGPPYGYTFGSGTRLTVV.

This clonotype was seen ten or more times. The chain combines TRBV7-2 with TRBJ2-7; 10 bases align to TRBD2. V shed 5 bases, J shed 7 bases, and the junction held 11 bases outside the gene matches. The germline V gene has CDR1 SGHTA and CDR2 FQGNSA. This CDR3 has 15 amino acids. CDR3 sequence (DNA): TGTGCCAGCAGCCGACCGCTAGCGGGGGTGGGAGAGCAGTACTTC. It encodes CASSRPLAGVGEQYF.

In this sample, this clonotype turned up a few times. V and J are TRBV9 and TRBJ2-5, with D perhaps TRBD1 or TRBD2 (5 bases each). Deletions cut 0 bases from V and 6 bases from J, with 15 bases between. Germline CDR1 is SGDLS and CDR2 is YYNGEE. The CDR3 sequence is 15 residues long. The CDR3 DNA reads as TGTGCCAGCAGCGTAGGAGGGGCCGTCGGACAGACCCAGTACTTC. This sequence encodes CASSVGGAVGQTQYF.

CDR3 DNA sequence: TGTGCCAGCAGCGTCAGGGGTGCGGATACGCAGTATTTT. It encodes CASSVRGADTQYF. The J gene is TRBJ2-3, the V gene TRBV5-4; TRBD1 might be the D (6 bases). V was cut by 4 bases and J by 6 bases, with 12 bases left in between. The CDR3 runs 13 residues. The germline CDR1 and CDR2 sequences are SGHNT and YYREEE (reference sequence).

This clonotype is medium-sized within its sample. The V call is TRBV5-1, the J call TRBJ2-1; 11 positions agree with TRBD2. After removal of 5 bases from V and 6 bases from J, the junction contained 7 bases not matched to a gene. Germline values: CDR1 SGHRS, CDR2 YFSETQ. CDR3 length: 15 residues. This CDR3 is CASRDGTSGLNEQFF. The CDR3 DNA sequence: TGCGCCAGCAGGGACGGGACTAGCGGCCTCAATGAGCAGTTCTTC.

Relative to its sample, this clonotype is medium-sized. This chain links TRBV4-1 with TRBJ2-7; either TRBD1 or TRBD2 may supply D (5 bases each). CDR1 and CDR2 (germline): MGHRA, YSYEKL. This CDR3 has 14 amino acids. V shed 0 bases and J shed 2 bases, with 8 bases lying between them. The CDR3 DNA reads TGCGCCAGCAGCCAAGACAGGGAGCCCTACGAGCAGTACTTC. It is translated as CASSQDREPYEQYF.

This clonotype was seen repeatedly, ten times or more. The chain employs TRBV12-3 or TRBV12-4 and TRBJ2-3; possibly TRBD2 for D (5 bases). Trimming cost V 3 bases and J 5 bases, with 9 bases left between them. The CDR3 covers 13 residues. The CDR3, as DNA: TGTGCCAGCAGTTTGGGAGCGGTAGATACGCAGTATTTT. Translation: CASSLGAVDTQYF.

The CDR3 bases are TGTGCCAGCAGTTACCATGGGGCTGTTCGTACTGAAGCTTTCTTT. Amino acid sequence: CASSYHGAVRTEAFF. V and J are TRBV6-2 or TRBV6-3 and TRBJ1-1, with D possibly TRBD1 on 5 matching bases. Trimming stripped 2 bases from V and 5 bases from J, with 15 bases between. Germline values: CDR1 MNHEY, CDR2 SVGEGT. CDR3 size: 15 residues.

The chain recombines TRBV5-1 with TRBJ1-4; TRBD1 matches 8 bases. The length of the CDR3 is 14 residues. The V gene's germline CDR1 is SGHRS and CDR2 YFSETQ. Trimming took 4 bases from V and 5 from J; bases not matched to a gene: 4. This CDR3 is CASSTGQENEKLFF. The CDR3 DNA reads TGCGCCAGCAGCACGGGACAGGAAAATGAAAAACTGTTTTTT.

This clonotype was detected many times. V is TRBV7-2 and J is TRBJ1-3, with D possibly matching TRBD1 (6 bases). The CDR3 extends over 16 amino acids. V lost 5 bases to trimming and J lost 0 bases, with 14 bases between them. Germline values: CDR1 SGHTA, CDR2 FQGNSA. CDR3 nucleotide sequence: TGTGCCAGCAGCCCCCGACAGGTTCGCTCTGGAAACACCATATATTTT. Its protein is CASSPRQVRSGNTIYF.

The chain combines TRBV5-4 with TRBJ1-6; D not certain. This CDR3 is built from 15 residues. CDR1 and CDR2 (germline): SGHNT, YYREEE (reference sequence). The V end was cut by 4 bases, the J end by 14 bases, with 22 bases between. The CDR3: CASSPGLEHGFSLHF. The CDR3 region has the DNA TGTGCCAGCAGCCCCGGGTTGGAACACGGTTTTTCCCTCCACTTT.

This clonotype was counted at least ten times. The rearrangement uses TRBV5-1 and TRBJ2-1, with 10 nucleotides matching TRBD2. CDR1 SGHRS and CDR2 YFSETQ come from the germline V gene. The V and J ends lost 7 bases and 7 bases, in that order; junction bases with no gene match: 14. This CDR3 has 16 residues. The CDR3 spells CASSPRAGGPTNEQFF. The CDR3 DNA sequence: TGCGCCAGCTCCCCCAGAGCGGGGGGGCCTACAAATGAGCAGTTCTTC.

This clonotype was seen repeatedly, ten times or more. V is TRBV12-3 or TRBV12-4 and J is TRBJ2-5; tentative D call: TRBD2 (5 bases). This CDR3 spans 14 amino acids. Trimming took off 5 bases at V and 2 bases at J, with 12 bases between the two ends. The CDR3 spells CASSPPGLQETQYF. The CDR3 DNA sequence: TGTGCCAGCAGTCCCCCGGGGTTACAAGAGACCCAGTACTTC.